A single sample is the source of the 28 T cell receptor beta chains below, sequenced in a study of T-cell memory formation after mild COVID-19 (dated by TCRdb to about 2021). Library method: 5' RACE. Reads for this sample came from an Illumina NovaSeq 6000. The public reads were reprocessed in TCRdb via fastp at Q25 and MiXCR, keeping in-frame beta chains. Rows matching on CDR3 protein sequence are summarized as one entry with the most common DNA and genes. This sample is represented by over 400,000 distinct CDR3 sequences; 20% to 25% of them were singletons. The top ten clonotypes cover 10% to 15% of the sample. Sequenced: PBMCs or a T cell subset sorted from them (not recorded which). All receptors come from an adult woman who had mild COVID-19 (a few samples of this study predate the infection). The sample titles of this study are shuffled in the database, so cell type and time point are left out; the donor was told from shared clones.

The rearrangement links TRBV5-1 to TRBJ1-1; D is ambiguous. There are 14 residues in the CDR3. Germline CDR1 is SGHRS and CDR2 is YFSETQ. V lost 0 bases and J lost 7, with 13 bases in between. The CDR3 here is CASSLEIGFIEAFF. The CDR3 nucleotides are TGCGCCAGCAGCTTGGAGATTGGTTTCATTGAAGCTTTCTTT.

This clonotype occurred a few times. The chain joins TRBV7-3 to TRBJ2-7, with D possibly called TRBD1 or TRBD2 (5 bases each). In germline, CDR1 is SGHTA, CDR2 FQGTGA. The CDR3 length is 13 residues. Trimming pared 2 bases from V and 4 bases from J, leaving 9 bases between. The CDR3 loop is CASSLGTRYEQYF. The CDR3 nucleotides are TGTGCCAGCAGCTTAGGGACCCGGTACGAGCAGTACTTC.

The V and J genes are TRBV7-2 and TRBJ2-2; 9 nucleotides agree with TRBD2. CDR1 is SGHTA and CDR2 is FQGNSA in the germline V gene. The CDR3 is 18 amino acids. V shed 10 bases and J 1 base; nucleotides not matched to a gene: 16. The CDR3 nucleotides are TGTGCCACCGGTAGGGATAGCGGGAGTGTAAGGAACACCGGGGAGCTGTTTTTT. It specifies CATGRDSGSVRNTGELFF. The full variable domain, rest sourced from reference TRBV7-2 and TRBJ2-2, is GAGVSQSPSNKVTEKGKDVELRCDPISGHTALYWYRQSLGQGLEFLIYFQGNSAPDKSGLPSDRFSAERTGGSVSTLTIQRTQQEDSAVYLCATGRDSGSVRNTGELFFGEGSRLTVL.

The gene calls are TRBV5-1 and TRBJ2-5; the D gene is possibly TRBD2 (7 bases). CDR1 and CDR2 from the germline V gene are SGHRS and YFSETQ. This CDR3 comprises 16 residues. Trimming took off 2 bases at V and 5 bases at J, with 19 bases between the two ends. In DNA form, the CDR3 reads TGCGCCAGCAGCTTAGAGTTCGGGGGGCCTACGGAGACCCAGTACTTC. It yields the protein CASSLEFGGPTETQYF.

Only a few counts were recorded for this clonotype. This rearrangement joins TRBV6-2 or TRBV6-3 to TRBJ1-1; D is unresolved. Germline CDR1 and CDR2: MNHEY and SVGEGT. V lost 0 bases to trimming and J lost 5 bases, with 7 bases between them. CDR3 length equals 13 residues. In DNA form, the CDR3 reads TGTGCCAGCAGTTACTCGTCGAGGACTGAAGCTTTCTTT. Encoded protein: CASSYSSRTEAFF.

This clonotype was observed a handful of times. The rearrangement links TRBV5-1 to TRBJ2-7, with D maybe TRBD1 (5 bases). The germline CDR1 and CDR2 sequences are SGHRS and YFSETQ. This CDR3 is 15 amino acids long. The V end lost 0 bases, the J end lost 5 bases, and 15 bases lay between the germline ends. The CDR3 loop is CASSLARQGMNEQYF. For the CDR3, the DNA is TGCGCCAGCAGCTTGGCTCGGCAGGGTATGAACGAGCAGTACTTC.

The CDR3 sequence: CASSHFDGTSGGSEQFF. The CDR3 DNA reads as TGCGCCAGCAGCCACTTCGACGGGACTAGCGGGGGGAGTGAGCAGTTCTTC. This rearrangement joins TRBV4-1 to TRBJ2-1; 15 bases map to TRBD2. There are 17 residues in the CDR3. J was trimmed by 9 bases and V by 3 bases; bases with no gene match: 9. In germline, CDR1 is MGHRA, CDR2 YSYEKL.

This clonotype occurred a few times. The chain employs TRBV7-8 and TRBJ1-1; possibly TRBD1 for D (5 bases). V was clipped by 5 bases and J by 4 bases, with 11 bases between them. CDR1 SGHVS and CDR2 FQNEAQ come from the germline V gene. The CDR3 contains 13 residues. As DNA, the CDR3 is TGTGCCAGCAGCCGCAGACAGAGCACTGAAGCTTTCTTT. This translates into CASSRRQSTEAFF.

V gene TRBV4-1 combines with J gene TRBJ1-1; D gene unclear. Trimming took off 0 bases at V and 2 bases at J, with 22 bases between the two ends. Germline-derived CDR1 and CDR2 are MGHRA and YSYEKL. The CDR3 runs 19 residues. The CDR3 DNA is TGCGCCAGCAGCCAAGATAGAGGTTTTGTCAACAGAGTCAACACTGAAGCTTTCTTT. It translates to CASSQDRGFVNRVNTEAFF.

This clonotype was seen only a few times. The chain combines TRBV29-1 with TRBJ1-2, with D possibly being TRBD1 (5 bases). There are 12 residues in the CDR3. In germline, CDR1 is SQVTM, CDR2 ANQGSEA. The germline V and J ends were trimmed by 3 bases and 0 bases, with 5 bases remaining between them. CDR3 nucleotides: TGCAGCGTTGACAGGGCTAACTATGGCTACACCTTC. Protein sequence: CSVDRANYGYTF.

The table lists this clonotype with many counts. The chain uses TRBV5-1 and TRBJ2-3; D gene unclear. V was clipped by 0 bases and J by 5 bases, with 1 base between them. Germline V lookup: CDR1 SGHRS, CDR2 YFSETQ. The CDR3 is 11 residues long. CDR3 DNA sequence: TGCGCCAGCAGCTTGGAAGATACGCAGTATTTT. Protein sequence: CASSLEDTQYF. The variable domain in full, completed from reference TRBV5-1 and TRBJ2-3, reads KAGVTQTPRYLIKTRGQQVTLSCSPISGHRSVSWYQQTPGQGLQFLFEYFSETQRNKGNFPGRFSGRQFSNSRSEMNVSTLELGDSALYLCASSLEDTQYFGPGTRLTVL.

The chain carries TRBV9 and TRBJ2-3; 9 nucleotides match TRBD2. Germline assignment: CDR1 SGDLS and CDR2 YYNGEE. V dropped 0 bases and J dropped 0; count of bases not matched to a gene: 5. The CDR3 consists of 17 residues. CDR3: CASSVGKTSGSTDTQYF. The CDR3, as DNA: TGTGCCAGCAGCGTAGGGAAGACTAGCGGTAGCACAGATACGCAGTATTTT.

This clonotype was seen at least ten times. The chain combines TRBV5-1 with TRBJ2-1; 8 nucleotides align to TRBD2. The CDR3 spans 17 residues. From germline, CDR1 is SGHRS and CDR2 YFSETQ. V lost 2 bases, J lost 4 bases, and 11 bases stayed unmatched. The DNA of the CDR3 is TGCGCCAGCAGCTTCACCGGGACTAGAAAGCTTTACAATGAGCAGTTCTTC. Amino acids: CASSFTGTRKLYNEQFF.

This clonotype showed up just once. The rearrangement joins TRBV5-1 to TRBJ2-1, with 10 bases fitting TRBD2. The germline CDR1 and CDR2 sequences are SGHRS and YFSETQ. V dropped 0 bases and J dropped 8; count of bases not matched to a gene: 11. CDR3 length: 17 residues. The CDR3 nucleotides are TGCGCCAGCAGCTTGGCCCCCCTAGCGGGGGCCTTTGATGAGCAGTTCTTC. Protein sequence: CASSLAPLAGAFDEQFF. Combining the CDR3 with reference TRBV5-1 and TRBJ2-1 gives the whole variable domain KAGVTQTPRYLIKTRGQQVTLSCSPISGHRSVSWYQQTPGQGLQFLFEYFSETQRNKGNFPGRFSGRQFSNSRSEMNVSTLELGDSALYLCASSLAPLAGAFDEQFFGPGTRLTVL.

V is TRBV7-2 and J is TRBJ2-1; 11 nucleotides align to TRBD2. Per the germline V gene, CDR1 is SGHTA and CDR2 is FQGNSA. The CDR3 totals 16 residues. The junction had 4 bases not matched to a gene; V was cut back by 0 bases and J by 6 bases. The CDR3 DNA is TGTGCCAGCAGCTTAGCGGGGACTAGCGGACGCAATGAGCAGTTCTTC. Residues: CASSLAGTSGRNEQFF.

This clonotype has only a few counts. V and J are TRBV10-3 and TRBJ1-1; TRBD1 is a possible D gene (5 bases). Trimming took 0 bases from V and 0 from J, leaving 8 bases between them. Germline V lookup: CDR1 ENHRY, CDR2 SYGVKD. The CDR3 sequence is 15 residues long. CDR3 residues: CAISESKGLNTEAFF. CDR3 DNA: TGTGCCATCAGTGAGTCTAAGGGGTTGAACACTGAAGCTTTCTTT.

The chain carries TRBV12-3 or TRBV12-4 and TRBJ1-2, with unresolved D. There are 13 residues in the CDR3. V lost 7 bases and J 3 bases, leaving 12 bases between the germline ends. The CDR3 DNA follows: TGTGCCAGCAACACGGACCGCGACTATGGCTACACCTTC. Its protein is CASNTDRDYGYTF.

This clonotype turned up a few times. This chain joins TRBV24-1 and TRBJ1-1; TRBD1 matches 8 bases. The germline CDR1 and CDR2 sequences are KGHDR and SFDVKD. V shed 4 bases and J 5 bases; nucleotides not matched to a gene: 5. CDR3 length equals 14 residues. This CDR3 reads CATSDQRTGTEAFF. CDR3 nucleotides: TGTGCCACCAGTGACCAGAGGACAGGGACTGAAGCTTTCTTT.

This chain joins TRBV24-1 and TRBJ2-1; D gene ambiguous. CDR3 length: 15 residues. V was pared by 3 bases and J by 0 bases, with 8 bases between. Germline CDR1 reads KGHDR; CDR2 reads SFDVKD. In DNA form, the CDR3 reads TGTGCCACCAGTGATCCTGAGAGCTCCTACAATGAGCAGTTCTTC. It specifies CATSDPESSYNEQFF.

The chain couples TRBV4-1 to TRBJ2-3; 13 positions agree with TRBD2. CDR1 and CDR2 from the germline V gene are MGHRA and YSYEKL. The CDR3 extends over 15 amino acids. V lost 2 bases to trimming and J lost 8 bases; unmatched junction nucleotides: 4. CDR3 in amino acids: CASSQTSGGARTQYF. CDR3 nucleotides: TGCGCCAGCAGCCAAACTAGCGGGGGGGCGCGTACGCAGTATTTT.

The chain employs TRBV7-3 and TRBJ1-1, with D perhaps matching TRBD1 (6 bases). CDR3 length equals 14 residues. In germline, CDR1 is SGHTA, CDR2 FQGTGA. Trimming removed 5 bases from V and 2 bases from J, with 12 bases in between. Here the CDR3 reads CASSADGGNTEAFF. CDR3 coding DNA: TGTGCCAGCAGCGCCGACGGGGGCAACACTGAAGCTTTCTTT.

V usage is TRBV7-2 and J usage is TRBJ2-2; 9 bases map to TRBD1. The trim removed 5 bases at V and 3 bases at J, leaving 7 bases unmatched. Germline V gene sequence: CDR1 SGHTA, CDR2 FQGNSA. The CDR3 length is 16 residues. CDR3: CASSPHRTGDTGELFF. The CDR3 DNA reads TGTGCCAGCAGCCCCCATCGGACAGGGGACACCGGGGAGCTGTTTTTT.

The chain recombines TRBV19 with TRBJ1-5; D is uncertain. CDR3 length: 14 residues. Deletions cut 3 bases from V and 5 bases from J, with 11 bases between. Germline assignment: CDR1 LNHDA and CDR2 SQIVND (reference sequence). The CDR3 sequence: CASSIETMDQPQHF. The CDR3 coding sequence is TGTGCCAGTAGTATCGAGACCATGGATCAGCCCCAGCATTTT.

In its sample, this clonotype was seen a few times. The V and J genes are TRBV29-1 and TRBJ1-2; no clear D. Trimming removed 3 bases from V and 8 bases from J, with 10 bases in between. CDR3 length: 11 amino acids. CDR1 SQVTM and CDR2 ANQGSEA come from the germline V gene. CDR3 protein: CSVDRTGGYTF. For the CDR3, the DNA is TGCAGCGTTGATAGGACCGGCGGCTACACCTTC.

The rearrangement joins TRBV9 to TRBJ2-5, with 9 nucleotides matching TRBD2. The CDR3 is 15 amino acids. V gave up 4 bases and J gave up 4 bases; unmatched junction bases: 8. From germline, CDR1 is SGDLS and CDR2 YYNGEE. In DNA, the CDR3 is TGTGCCAGCAGCACGGCGGGGGGGCTCAGAGAGACCCAGTACTTC. Protein: CASSTAGGLRETQYF.

A few counts support this clonotype. The rearrangement links TRBV12-3 or TRBV12-4 to TRBJ2-1; TRBD1 matches 11 bases. Losses at the gene ends were 6 bases for V and 9 bases for J; bases not matched to a gene: 10. The CDR3 runs to 15 residues. CDR3 sequence reads: CASSFGQGAKVEQFF. The CDR3 DNA reads TGTGCCAGCAGCTTCGGACAGGGGGCTAAAGTTGAGCAGTTCTTC.

This clonotype came up a few times. This chain connects TRBV12-3 or TRBV12-4 to TRBJ2-2, with D possibly called TRBD1 or TRBD2 (5 bases each). This CDR3 has 15 amino acids. V lost 4 bases to trimming and J lost 4 bases, with 13 bases between them. The chain's CDR3 is CASSSQTGRTGELFF. The CDR3 DNA is TGTGCCAGCAGTTCCCAGACGGGGCGCACCGGGGAGCTGTTTTTT.

The sample holds one count of this clonotype. The chain is built from TRBV18 and TRBJ2-2, with D perhaps TRBD2 (6 bases). Germline V CDR1 and CDR2: KGHSH, LQKENI. V lost 2 bases and J lost 0, with 10 bases in between. The CDR3 spans 16 residues. CDR3 amino acids: CASSPGVAANTGELFF. The DNA of the CDR3 is TGTGCCAGCTCACCAGGAGTAGCGGCGAACACCGGGGAGCTGTTTTTT.